The 6 T cell receptor beta chains below all came from one sample that was sequenced in a study of response to subunit inactivated influenza vaccine. TCRdb re-analysed the RT-PCR reads in MiXCR, keeping a single row per CDR3 protein. The sample has approximately 500,000 distinct CDR3 sequences; roughly 13% are singletons. The sample consisted of PBMCs from blood, taken around seven weeks after vaccination. These receptors were collected from a man aged 50-60 years who received an inactivated influenza vaccine.

This clonotype has ten or more counts. The chain uses TRBV20-1 and TRBJ2-2, with D possibly matching TRBD2 (7 bases). Looked up from germline, CDR1 is DFQATT and CDR2 is SNEGSKA (reference sequence). The V end lost 1 base, the J end lost 7 bases, and 19 bases lay between the germline ends. This CDR3 spans 16 amino acids. CDR3 sequence: CSARVNPPGGGGELFF. DNA for the CDR3: TGCAGTGCTAGAGTAAATCCTCCGGGGGGCGGCGGGGAGCTGTTTTTT.

This clonotype was observed at least ten times. V and J are TRBV7-2 and TRBJ2-5; D remains ambiguous. The germline CDR1 and CDR2 sequences are SGHTA and FQGNSA. The CDR3 has 11 amino acids. V was shortened by 8 bases and J by 4 bases, with 8 bases between the two germline ends. CDR3 nucleotides: TGTGCCAGCTCGCTCACAGAGACCCAGTACTTC. Translating it yields CASSLTETQYF.

This clonotype was detected a few times. This rearrangement joins TRBV20-1 to TRBJ1-2; TRBD1 aligns across 7 bases. J was trimmed by 2 bases and V by 5 bases; bases with no gene match: 5. Germline V gene data show CDR1 as DFQATT and CDR2 as SNEGSKA (reference sequence). CDR3 length: 13 amino acids. The CDR3 DNA sequence: TGCAGTGCTCCCGGGGACAGAAACTATGGCTACACCTTC. Translating gives CSAPGDRNYGYTF.

The count of this clonotype is one. The V gene is TRBV28, the J gene TRBJ2-2, with 10 bases matching TRBD2. The trim removed 5 bases at V and 5 bases at J, leaving 5 bases unmatched. The length of the CDR3 is 15 residues. Germline V CDR1 and CDR2: MDHEN, SYDVKM. In DNA, the CDR3 is TGTGCCAGCAGTCTTCTAGCGGGGGTAACCGGGGAGCTGTTTTTT. As protein: CASSLLAGVTGELFF.

The V and J genes are TRBV12-3 or TRBV12-4 and TRBJ1-5; unclear D gene. V lost 5 bases, J lost 2 bases, and 10 bases lay in between. The CDR3 covers 14 residues. In DNA, the CDR3 is TGTGCCAGCAGTCTACACGAGGGCAATCAGCCCCAGCATTTT. Translated, it gives CASSLHEGNQPQHF.

This chain connects TRBV12-3 or TRBV12-4 to TRBJ2-2; possible D gene TRBD1, 5 bases. V lost 3 bases and J 7 bases, leaving 9 bases between the germline ends. The CDR3 is 13 residues long. The chain's CDR3 is CASSLSGIGELFF. CDR3 in DNA: TGTGCCAGCAGTTTGTCAGGGATCGGGGAGCTGTTTTTT.